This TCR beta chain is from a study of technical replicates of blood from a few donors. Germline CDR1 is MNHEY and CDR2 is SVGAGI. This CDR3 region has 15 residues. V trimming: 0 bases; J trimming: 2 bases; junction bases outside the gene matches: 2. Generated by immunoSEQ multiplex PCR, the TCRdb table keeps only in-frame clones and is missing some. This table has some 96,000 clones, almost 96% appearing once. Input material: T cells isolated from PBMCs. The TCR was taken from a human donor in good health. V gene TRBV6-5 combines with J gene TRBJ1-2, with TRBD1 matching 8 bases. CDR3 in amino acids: CASSYSGQGNYGYTF. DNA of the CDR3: TGTGCCAGCAGTTACTCTGGACAGGGCAACTATGGCTACACCTTC.